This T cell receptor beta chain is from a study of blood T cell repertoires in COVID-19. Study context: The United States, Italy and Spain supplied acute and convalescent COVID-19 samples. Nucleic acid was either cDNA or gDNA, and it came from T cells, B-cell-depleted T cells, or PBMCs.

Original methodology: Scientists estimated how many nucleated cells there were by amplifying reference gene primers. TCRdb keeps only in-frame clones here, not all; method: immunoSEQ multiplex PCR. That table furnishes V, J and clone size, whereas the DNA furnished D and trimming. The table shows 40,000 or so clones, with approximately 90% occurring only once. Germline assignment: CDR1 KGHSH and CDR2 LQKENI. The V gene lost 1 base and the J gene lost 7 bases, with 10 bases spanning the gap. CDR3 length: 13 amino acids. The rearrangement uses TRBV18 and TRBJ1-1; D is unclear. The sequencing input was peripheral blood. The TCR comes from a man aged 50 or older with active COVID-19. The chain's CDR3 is CASSPLATGEAFF. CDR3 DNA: TGTGCCAGCTCACCACTAGCGACCGGTGAAGCTTTCTTT.